The rows below give T cell receptor beta chains drawn from one sample of a study of blood T cell repertoires in COVID-19. Sequencing used immunoSEQ multiplex PCR; TCRdb keeps in-frame clones, though not all of them. The sample has some 70,000 clones; 70% to 90% are singletons. The sample consisted of peripheral blood. The receptors stem from a woman between 50 and 59 years old with COVID-19, enrolled during active disease. CDR3s include the opening cysteine and the closing phenylalanine or tryptophan.

J,V,CDR3
TRBJ2-5,TRBV12-3/TRBV12-4,CASSYQETQYF
TRBJ2-2,TRBV2,CASRRTGELFF
TRBJ2-5,TRBV11-2,CASSPTQGPRGETQYF
TRBJ1-5,TRBV10-2,CASKETGEFQPQHF
TRBJ1-1,TRBV28,CASSPTGGFTEAFF
TRBJ1-6,TRBV19,CASAARSSYNSPLHF
TRBJ1-5,TRBV2,CASSRSTVRNQPQHF
TRBJ2-7,TRBV11-2,CASSSTGTSGDEQYF
TRBJ2-1,TRBV11-3,CASSPEADVKEQFF
TRBJ2-3,TRBV29-1,CSVSLAGLDTQYF
TRBJ1-2,TRBV11-2,CASSLTGRYGYTF
TRBJ2-3,TRBV10-3,CAISESQGTDTQYF
TRBJ2-1,TRBV2,CASSQIPGAYNEQFF
TRBJ2-3,TRBV30,CAWSVRQVLVLGDTQYF
TRBJ2-1,TRBV7-9,CASSASGASSYNEQFF
TRBJ2-1,TRBV24-1,CATSDFSGGSVSYNEQFF
TRBJ2-7,TRBV30,CAWYGAGTSRSYEQYF
TRBJ2-2,TRBV5-1,CASSLGAGPGELFF
TRBJ1-2,TRBV19,CASSPRPPTGLYGYTF
TRBJ2-7,TRBV21-1,CASSKKGTSGRISSYEQYF
TRBJ1-4,TRBV7-2,CASSLAQRDEKLFF
TRBJ1-1,TRBV25-1,CASRGTGPTEAFF